The sequence of this T cell receptor (beta chain) was determined in a study of cytomegalovirus exposure and HLA in healthy donors. The wider study: In a later analysis, the roughly 120 validation repertoires were reported to have used the same platform as the 550 to 850 first-cohort repertoires.

Some clones are missing from TCRdb's copy, which holds only in-frame ones; the method was immunoSEQ multiplex PCR. The sample gives 100,000 to 150,000 clones, around nine tenths of which show up once; about 2% is in the top ten. CDR1 is SQVTM, CDR2 ANQGSEA, per germline. CDR3 length: 19 amino acids. The V end lost 7 bases, the J end lost 3 bases, and 30 bases lay between the germline ends. The chain uses TRBV29-1 and TRBJ2-2; a possible D gene is TRBD1 (6 bases). The sample was PBMCs. This receptor was identified in a woman between 18 and 29 years old in good health and CMV-seronegative. CDR3 sequence: CSAWSQPQGTGPDTGELFF. The CDR3 DNA reads TGCAGCGCATGGAGTCAGCCCCAGGGGACGGGCCCCGACACCGGGGAGCTGTTTTTT.